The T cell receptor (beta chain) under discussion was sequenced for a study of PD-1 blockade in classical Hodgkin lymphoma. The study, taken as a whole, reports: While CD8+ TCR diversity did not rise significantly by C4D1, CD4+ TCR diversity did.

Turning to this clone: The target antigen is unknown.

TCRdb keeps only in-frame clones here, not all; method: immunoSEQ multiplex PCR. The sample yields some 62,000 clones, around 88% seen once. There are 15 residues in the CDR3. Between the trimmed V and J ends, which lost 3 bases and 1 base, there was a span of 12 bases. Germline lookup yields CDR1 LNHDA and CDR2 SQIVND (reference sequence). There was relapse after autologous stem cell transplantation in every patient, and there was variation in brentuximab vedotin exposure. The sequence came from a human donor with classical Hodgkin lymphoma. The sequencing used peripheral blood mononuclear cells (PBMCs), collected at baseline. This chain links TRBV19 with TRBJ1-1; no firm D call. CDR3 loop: CASSMSSGGNTEAFF. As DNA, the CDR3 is TGTGCCAGTAGTATGTCGTCCGGTGGGAACACTGAAGCTTTCTTT. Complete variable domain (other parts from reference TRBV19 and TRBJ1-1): DGGITQSPKYLFRKEGQNVTLSCEQNLNHDAMYWYRQDPGQGLRLIYYSQIVNDFQKGDIAEGYSVSREKKESFPLTVTSAQKNPTAFYLCASSMSSGGNTEAFFGQGTRLTVV.